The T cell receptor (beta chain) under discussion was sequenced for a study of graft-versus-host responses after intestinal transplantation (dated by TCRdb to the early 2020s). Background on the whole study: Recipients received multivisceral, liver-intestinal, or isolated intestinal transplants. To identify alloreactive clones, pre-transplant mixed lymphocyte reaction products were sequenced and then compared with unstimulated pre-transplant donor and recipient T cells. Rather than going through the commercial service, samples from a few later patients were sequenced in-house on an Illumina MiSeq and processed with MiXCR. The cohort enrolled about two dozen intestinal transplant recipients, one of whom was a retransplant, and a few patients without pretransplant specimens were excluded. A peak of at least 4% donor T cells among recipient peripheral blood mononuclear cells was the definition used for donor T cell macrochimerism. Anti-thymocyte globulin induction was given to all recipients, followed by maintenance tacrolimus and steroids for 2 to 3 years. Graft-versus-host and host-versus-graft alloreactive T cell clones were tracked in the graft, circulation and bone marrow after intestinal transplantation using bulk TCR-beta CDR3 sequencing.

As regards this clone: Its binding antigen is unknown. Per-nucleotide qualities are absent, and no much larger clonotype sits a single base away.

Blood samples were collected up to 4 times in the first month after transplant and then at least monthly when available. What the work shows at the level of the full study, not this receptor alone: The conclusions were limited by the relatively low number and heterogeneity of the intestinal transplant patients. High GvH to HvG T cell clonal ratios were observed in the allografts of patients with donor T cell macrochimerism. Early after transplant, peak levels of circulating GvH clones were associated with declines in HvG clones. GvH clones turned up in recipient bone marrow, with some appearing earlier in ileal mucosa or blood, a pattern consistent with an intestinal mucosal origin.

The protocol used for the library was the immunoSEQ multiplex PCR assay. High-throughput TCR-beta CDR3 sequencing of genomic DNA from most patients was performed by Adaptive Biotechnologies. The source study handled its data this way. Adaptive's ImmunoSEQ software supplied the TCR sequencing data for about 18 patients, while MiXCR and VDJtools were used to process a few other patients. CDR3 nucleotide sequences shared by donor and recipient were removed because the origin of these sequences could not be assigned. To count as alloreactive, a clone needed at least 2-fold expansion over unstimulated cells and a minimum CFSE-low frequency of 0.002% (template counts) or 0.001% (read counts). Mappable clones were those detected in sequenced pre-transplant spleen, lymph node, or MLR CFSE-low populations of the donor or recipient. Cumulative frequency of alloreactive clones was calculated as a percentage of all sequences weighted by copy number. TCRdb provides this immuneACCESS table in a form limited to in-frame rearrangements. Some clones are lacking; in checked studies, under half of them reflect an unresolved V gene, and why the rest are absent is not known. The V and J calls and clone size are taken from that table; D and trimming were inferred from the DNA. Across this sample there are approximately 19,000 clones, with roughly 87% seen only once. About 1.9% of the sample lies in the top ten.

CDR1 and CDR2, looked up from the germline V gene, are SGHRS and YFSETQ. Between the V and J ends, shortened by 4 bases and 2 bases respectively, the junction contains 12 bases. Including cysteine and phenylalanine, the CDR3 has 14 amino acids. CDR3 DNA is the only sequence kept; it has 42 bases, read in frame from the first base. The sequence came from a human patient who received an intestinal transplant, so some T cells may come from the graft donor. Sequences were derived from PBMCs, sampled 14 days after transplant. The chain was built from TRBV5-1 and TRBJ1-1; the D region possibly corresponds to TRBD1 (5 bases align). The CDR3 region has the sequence CASSTGTSNTEAFF. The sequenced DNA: TGCGCCAGCAGCACCGGGACGAGTAACACTGAAGCTTTCTTT.